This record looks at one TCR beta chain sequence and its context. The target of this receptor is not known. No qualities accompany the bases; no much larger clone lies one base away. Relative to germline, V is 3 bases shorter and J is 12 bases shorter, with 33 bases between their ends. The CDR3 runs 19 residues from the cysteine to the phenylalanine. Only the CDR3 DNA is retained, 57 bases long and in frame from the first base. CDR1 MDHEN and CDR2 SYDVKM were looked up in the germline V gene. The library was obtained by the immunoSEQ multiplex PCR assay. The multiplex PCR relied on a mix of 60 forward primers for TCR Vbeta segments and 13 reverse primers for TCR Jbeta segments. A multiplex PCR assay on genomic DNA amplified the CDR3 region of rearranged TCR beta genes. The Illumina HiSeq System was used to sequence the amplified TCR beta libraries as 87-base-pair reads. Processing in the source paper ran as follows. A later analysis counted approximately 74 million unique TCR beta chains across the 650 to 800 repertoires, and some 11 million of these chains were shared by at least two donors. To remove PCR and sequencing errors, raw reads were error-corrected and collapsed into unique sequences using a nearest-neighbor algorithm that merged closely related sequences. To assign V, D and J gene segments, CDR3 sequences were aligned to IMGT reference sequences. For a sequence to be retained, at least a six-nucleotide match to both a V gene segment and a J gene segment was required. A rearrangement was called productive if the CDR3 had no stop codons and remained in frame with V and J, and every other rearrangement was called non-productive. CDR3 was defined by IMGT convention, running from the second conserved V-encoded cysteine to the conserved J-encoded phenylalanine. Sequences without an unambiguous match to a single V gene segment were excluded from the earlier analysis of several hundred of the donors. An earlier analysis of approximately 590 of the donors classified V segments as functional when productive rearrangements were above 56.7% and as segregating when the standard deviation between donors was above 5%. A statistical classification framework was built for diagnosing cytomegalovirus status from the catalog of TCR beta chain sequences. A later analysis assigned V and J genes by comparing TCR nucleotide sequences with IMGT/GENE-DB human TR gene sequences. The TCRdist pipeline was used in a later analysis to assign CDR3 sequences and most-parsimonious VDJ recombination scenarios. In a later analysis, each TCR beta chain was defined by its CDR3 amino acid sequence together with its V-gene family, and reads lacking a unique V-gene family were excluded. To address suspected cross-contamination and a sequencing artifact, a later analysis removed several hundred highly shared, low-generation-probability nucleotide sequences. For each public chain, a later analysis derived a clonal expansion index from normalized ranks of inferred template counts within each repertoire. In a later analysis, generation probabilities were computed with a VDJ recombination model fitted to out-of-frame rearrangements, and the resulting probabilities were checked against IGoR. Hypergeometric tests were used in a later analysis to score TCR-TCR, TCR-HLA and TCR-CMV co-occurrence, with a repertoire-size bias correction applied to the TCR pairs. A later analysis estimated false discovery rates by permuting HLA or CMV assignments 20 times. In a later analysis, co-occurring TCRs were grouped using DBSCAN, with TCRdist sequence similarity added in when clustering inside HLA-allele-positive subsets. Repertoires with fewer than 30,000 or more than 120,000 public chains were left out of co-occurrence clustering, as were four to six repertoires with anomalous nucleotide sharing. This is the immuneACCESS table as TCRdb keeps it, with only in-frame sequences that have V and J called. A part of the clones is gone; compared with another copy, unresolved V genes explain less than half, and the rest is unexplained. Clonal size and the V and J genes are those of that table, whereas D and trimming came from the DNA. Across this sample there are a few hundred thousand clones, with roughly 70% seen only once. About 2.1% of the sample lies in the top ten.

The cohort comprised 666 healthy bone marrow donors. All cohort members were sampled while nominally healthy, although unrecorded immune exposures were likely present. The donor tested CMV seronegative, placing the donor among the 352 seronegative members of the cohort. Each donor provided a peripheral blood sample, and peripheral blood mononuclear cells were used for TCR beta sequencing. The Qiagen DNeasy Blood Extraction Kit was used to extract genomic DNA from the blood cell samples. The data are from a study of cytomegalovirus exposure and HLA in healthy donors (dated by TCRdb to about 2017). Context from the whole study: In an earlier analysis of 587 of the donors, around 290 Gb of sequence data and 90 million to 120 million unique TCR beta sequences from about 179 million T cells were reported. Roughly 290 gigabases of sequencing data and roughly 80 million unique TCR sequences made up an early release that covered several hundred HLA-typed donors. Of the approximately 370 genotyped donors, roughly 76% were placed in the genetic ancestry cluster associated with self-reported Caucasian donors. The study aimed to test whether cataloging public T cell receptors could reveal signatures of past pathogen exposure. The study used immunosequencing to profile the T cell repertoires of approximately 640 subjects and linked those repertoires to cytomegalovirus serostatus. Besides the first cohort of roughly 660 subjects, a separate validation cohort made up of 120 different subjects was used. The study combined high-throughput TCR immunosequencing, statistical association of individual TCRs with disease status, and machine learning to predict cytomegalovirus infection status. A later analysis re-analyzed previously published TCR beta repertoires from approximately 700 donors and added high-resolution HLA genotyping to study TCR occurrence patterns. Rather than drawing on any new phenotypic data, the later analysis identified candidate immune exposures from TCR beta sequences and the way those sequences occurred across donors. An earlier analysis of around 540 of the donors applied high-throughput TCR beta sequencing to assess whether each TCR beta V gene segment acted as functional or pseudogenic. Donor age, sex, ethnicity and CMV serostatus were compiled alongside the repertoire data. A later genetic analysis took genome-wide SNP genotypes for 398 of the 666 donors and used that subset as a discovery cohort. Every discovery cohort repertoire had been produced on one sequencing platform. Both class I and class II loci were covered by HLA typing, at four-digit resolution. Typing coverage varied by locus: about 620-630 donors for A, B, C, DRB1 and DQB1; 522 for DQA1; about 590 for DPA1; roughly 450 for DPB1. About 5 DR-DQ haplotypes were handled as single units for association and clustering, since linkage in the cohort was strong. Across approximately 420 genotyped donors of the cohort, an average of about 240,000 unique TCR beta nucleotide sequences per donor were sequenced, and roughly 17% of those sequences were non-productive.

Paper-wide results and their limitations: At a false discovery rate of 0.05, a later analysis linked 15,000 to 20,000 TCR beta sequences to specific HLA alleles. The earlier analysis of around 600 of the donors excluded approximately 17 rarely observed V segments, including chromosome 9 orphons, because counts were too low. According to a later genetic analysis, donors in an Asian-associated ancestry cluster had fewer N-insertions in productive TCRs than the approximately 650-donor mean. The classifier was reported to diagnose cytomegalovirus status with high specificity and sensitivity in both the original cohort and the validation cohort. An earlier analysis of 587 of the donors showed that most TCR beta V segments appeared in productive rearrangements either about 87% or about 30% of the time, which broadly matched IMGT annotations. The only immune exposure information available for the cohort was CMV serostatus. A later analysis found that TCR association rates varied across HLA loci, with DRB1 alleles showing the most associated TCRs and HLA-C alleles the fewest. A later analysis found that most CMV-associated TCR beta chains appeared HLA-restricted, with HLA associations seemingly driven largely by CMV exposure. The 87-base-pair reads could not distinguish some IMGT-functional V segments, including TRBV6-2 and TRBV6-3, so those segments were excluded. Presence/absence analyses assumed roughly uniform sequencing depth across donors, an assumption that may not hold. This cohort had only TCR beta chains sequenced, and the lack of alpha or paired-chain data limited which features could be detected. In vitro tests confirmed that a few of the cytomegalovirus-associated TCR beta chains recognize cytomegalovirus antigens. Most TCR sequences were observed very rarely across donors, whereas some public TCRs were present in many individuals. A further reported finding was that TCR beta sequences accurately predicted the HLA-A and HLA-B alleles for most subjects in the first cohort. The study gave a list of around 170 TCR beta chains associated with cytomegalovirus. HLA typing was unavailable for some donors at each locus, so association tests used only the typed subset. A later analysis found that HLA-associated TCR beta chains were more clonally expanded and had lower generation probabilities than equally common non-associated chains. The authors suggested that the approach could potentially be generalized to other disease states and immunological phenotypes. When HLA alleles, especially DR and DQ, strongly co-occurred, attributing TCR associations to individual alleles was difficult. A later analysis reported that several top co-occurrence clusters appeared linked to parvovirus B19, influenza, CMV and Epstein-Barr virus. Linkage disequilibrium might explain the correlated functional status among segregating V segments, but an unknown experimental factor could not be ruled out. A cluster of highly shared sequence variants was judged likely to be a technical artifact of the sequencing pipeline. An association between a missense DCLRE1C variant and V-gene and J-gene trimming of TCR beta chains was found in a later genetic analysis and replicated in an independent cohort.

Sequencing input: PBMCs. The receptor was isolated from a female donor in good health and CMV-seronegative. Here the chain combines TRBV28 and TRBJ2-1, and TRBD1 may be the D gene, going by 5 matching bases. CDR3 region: CASSFRAPTGYEAVRGQFF. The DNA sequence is TGTGCCAGCAGTTTCCGGGCCCCCACAGGTTATGAGGCAGTGAGAGGGCAGTTCTTC. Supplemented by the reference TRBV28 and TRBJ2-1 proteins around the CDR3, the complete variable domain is DVKVTQSSRYLVKRTGEKVFLECVQDMDHENMFWYRQDPGLGLRLIYFSYDVKMKEKGDIPEGYSVSREKKERFSLILESASTNQTSMYLCASSFRAPTGYEAVRGQFFGPGTRLTVL.